This T cell receptor beta chain was identified in a study of blood T cell repertoires in COVID-19. At the level of the study: The United States, Italy and Spain were the sources of the acute and convalescent COVID-19 samples. The cDNA or gDNA used as material had been derived from T cells, B-cell-depleted T cells, or PBMCs.

This CDR3 spans 14 amino acids. Germline V CDR1 and CDR2: SGHAT, FQNNGV. The germline V and J ends were trimmed by 0 bases and 6 bases, with 11 bases remaining between them. In its sample, this clone was seen a few times. Original methodology: Using reference gene primer amplification, nucleated cell counts were estimated. The assay was immunoSEQ multiplex PCR, and TCRdb's table has in-frame clones only and misses some. The D gene and trimming were derived from the DNA, and the V and J assignments and clone size from that table. This table has about 130,000 clones, over 70% appearing once. Sequenced input: peripheral blood. The chain couples TRBV11-2 to TRBJ1-1; unclear D gene. The TCR was taken from a woman between 50 and 59 years old with acute or convalescent COVID-19. In DNA form, the CDR3 reads TGTGCCAGCAGCTTAGATCCGGGGAGGGCTGAAGCTTTCTTT. Its translation is CASSLDPGRAEAFF.